These T cell receptor beta chains were read from a single sample in a study of regulatory T cells in long-lasting Graves disease. TCRdb analysed the multiplex PCR reads with MiXCR anew, one entry per CDR3 protein. The sample holds almost 350,000 distinct CDR3 sequences, roughly a fifth seen once. The source was peripheral blood mononuclear cells (PBMCs), collected when the disease was refractory, from a patient treated with antithyroid drugs. The source is a female donor with Graves disease. The CDR3 runs from the conserved cysteine through the conserved F or W.

TRBV7-9	TRBJ2-5	CASSLSRDSQETQYF
TRBV28	TRBJ1-2	CASSFAGDAYGYTF
TRBV12-3/TRBV12-4	TRBJ1-4	CASRIQGAGEKLFF
TRBV15	TRBJ2-1	CATSRETDNEQFF
TRBV7-9	TRBJ1-2	CASSGQGLGYTF
TRBV18	TRBJ2-7	CASSPAAWSEQYF
TRBV2	TRBJ2-1	CASSDWGLAGFEQFF
TRBV6-1	TRBJ1-2	CASGRQGDYGYTF
TRBV29-1	TRBJ2-3	CSALVGGQTDTQYF
TRBV20-1	TRBJ1-5	CSARDFAQGEQPQHF
TRBV12-3/TRBV12-4	TRBJ1-5	CASSLIGVVQPQHF
TRBV2	TRBJ1-1	CASRELQGVSTEAFF
TRBV7-2	TRBJ2-6	CASSSRTGGFSGANVLTF
TRBV11-2	TRBJ2-7	CASSLRGLVFGDEQYF
TRBV12-3/TRBV12-4	TRBJ1-6	CASSFEGADNSPLHF
TRBV20-1	TRBJ2-5	CSGLIRGREETQYF
TRBV2	TRBJ1-2	CASSGDRAGGYTF
TRBV7-3	TRBJ2-2	CASSRQGGDGELFF
TRBV3-1	TRBJ1-6	CASSHVSPNSPLHF
TRBV6-1	TRBJ1-5	CASSTAGQGLCNQPQHF
TRBV11-2	TRBJ2-4	CASSADKNIQYF
TRBV30	TRBJ2-5	CAWRGLAETQYF
TRBV7-9	TRBJ2-2	CASSLLWRGGERNTGELFF
TRBV6-5	TRBJ2-7	CASIRRDTYEQYF
TRBV20-1	TRBJ1-5	CSARRAGRNPLSNQPQHF
TRBV7-2	TRBJ2-7	CASSRDAGNSYEQYF
TRBV6-1	TRBJ1-3	CASSPRGLNTIYF
TRBV12-3/TRBV12-4	TRBJ2-1	CASSATSRTYNEQFF
TRBV9	TRBJ2-2	CASSAGTSLTGELFF
TRBV27	TRBJ1-6	CASSLRTDRPTNNSPLHF
TRBV12-3/TRBV12-4	TRBJ2-7	CASSLNTGASEQYF
TRBV28	TRBJ2-7	CASSWGGTTPYEQYF
TRBV4-1	TRBJ1-1	CASSQRLPGQGVVGGTEAFF
TRBV19	TRBJ1-6	CASSLMATDISPLHF
TRBV28	TRBJ2-1	CASSAGGPNNEQFF
TRBV6-1	TRBJ1-5	CASSLLGQEQRPQHF
TRBV6-5	TRBJ2-5	CASSYDRPWLGLAGKTQYF
TRBV19	TRBJ2-6	CASSKGSGANVLTF
TRBV19	TRBJ1-2	CASSMRTGQANYGYTF
TRBV29-1	TRBJ2-5	CSIRQAMETQYF